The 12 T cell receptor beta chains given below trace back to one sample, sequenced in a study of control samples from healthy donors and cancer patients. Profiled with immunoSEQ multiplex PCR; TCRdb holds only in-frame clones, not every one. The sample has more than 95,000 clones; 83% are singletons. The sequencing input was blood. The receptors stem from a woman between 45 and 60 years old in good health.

CDR3 bases: TGTGCCAGCAGTGCTAGCGGGGGGGCTACAGATACGCAGTATTTT. The encoded protein is CASSASGGATDTQYF. The chain uses TRBV28 and TRBJ2-3; 12 positions match TRBD2. The CDR3 runs 15 residues. CDR1 is MDHEN and CDR2 is SYDVKM in the germline V gene. V was clipped by 5 bases and J by 3 bases; unmatched bases: 3.

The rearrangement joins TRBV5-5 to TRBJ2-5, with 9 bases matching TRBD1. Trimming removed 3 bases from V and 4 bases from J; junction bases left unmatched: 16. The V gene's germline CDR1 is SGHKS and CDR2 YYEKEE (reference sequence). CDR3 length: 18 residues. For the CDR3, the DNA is TGTGCCAGCAGCTGGCAACACCGGGACAGGGTGGTAGGAGAGACCCAGTACTTC. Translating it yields CASSWQHRDRVVGETQYF.

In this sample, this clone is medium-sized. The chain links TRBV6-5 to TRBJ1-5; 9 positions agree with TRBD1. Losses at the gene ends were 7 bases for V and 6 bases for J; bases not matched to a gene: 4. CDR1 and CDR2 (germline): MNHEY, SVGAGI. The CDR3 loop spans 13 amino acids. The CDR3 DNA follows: TGTGCCAGCAATCCGACAGGGGGTCAGCCCCAGCATTTT. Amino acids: CASNPTGGQPQHF.

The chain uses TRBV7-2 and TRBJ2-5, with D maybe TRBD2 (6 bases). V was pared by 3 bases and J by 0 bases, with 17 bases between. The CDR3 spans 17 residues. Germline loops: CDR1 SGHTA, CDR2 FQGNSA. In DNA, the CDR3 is TGTGCCAGCAGCTTCCCCGGGATGGCGGGGTACCAAGAGACCCAGTACTTC. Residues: CASSFPGMAGYQETQYF.

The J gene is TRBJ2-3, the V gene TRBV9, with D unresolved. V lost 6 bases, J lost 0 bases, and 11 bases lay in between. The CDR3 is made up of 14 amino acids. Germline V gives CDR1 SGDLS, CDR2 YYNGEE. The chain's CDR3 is CASTRLLSTDTQYF. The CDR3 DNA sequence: TGTGCCAGCACCCGACTCCTTAGCACAGATACGCAGTATTTT. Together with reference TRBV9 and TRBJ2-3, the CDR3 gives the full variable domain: DSGVTQTPKHLITATGQRVTLRCSPRSGDLSVYWYQQSLDQGLQFLIQYYNGEERAKGNILERFSAQQFPDLHSELNLSSLELGDSALYFCASTRLLSTDTQYFGPGTRLTVL.

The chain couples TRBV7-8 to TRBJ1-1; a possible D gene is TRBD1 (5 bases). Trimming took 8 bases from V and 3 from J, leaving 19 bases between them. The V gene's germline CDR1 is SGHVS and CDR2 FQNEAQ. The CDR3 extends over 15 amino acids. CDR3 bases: TGTGCCAGCGTAGAAAAGGCAGGGTTTGACACTGAAGCTTTCTTT. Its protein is CASVEKAGFDTEAFF.

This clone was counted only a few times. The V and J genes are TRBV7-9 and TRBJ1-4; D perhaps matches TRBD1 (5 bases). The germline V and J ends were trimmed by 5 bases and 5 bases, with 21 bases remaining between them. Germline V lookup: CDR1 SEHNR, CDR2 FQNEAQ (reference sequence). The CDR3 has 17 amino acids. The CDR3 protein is CASSPPGGMGVNEKLFF. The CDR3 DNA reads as TGTGCCAGCAGCCCGCCCGGAGGGATGGGGGTCAATGAAAAACTGTTTTTT.

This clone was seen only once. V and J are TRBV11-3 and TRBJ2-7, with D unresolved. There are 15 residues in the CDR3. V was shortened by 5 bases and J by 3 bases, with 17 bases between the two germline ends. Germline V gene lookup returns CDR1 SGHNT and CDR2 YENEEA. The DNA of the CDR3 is TGTGCCAGCAGCGTCCGGATCCCAAGGGTCTACGAGCAGTACTTC. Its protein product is CASSVRIPRVYEQYF. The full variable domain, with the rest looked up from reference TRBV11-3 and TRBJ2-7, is EAGVVQSPRYKIIEKKQPVAFWCNPISGHNTLYWYLQNLGQGPELLIRYENEEAVDDSQLPKDRFSAERLKGVDSTLKIQPAELGDSAVYLCASSVRIPRVYEQYFGPGTRLTVT.

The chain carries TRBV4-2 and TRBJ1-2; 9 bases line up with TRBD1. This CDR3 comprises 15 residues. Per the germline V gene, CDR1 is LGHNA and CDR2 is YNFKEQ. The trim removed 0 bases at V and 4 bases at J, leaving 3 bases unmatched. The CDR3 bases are TGTGCCAGCAGCCAAGAAAAGGACAGGGGCTATGGCTACACCTTC. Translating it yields CASSQEKDRGYGYTF.

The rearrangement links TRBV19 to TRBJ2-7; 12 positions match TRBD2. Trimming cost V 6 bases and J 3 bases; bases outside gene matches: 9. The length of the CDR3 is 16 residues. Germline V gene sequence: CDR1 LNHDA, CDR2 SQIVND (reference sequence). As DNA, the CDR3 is TGTGCCAGTAGGAGAACACTAGCGGGAGGTTACTACGAGCAGTACTTC. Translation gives CASRRTLAGGYYEQYF. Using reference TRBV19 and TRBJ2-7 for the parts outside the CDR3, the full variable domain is DGGITQSPKYLFRKEGQNVTLSCEQNLNHDAMYWYRQDPGQGLRLIYYSQIVNDFQKGDIAEGYSVSREKKESFPLTVTSAQKNPTAFYLCASRRTLAGGYYEQYFGPGTRLTVT.

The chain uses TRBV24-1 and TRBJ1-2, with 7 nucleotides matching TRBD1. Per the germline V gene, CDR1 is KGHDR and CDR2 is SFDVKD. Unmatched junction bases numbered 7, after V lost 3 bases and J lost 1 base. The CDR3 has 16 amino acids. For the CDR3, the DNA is TGTGCCACCAGTGATACCAGGGACAGCTATAACTATGGCTACACCTTC. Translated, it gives CATSDTRDSYNYGYTF.

CDR3 sequence reads: CASSATGYQETQYF. Written as DNA, the CDR3 is TGTGCCAGCAGCGCAACGGGGTATCAAGAGACCCAGTACTTC. The J gene is TRBJ2-5, the V gene TRBV5-6; tentative D call: TRBD2 (5 bases). Germline CDR1 and CDR2: SGHDT and YYEEEE. This CDR3 is 14 amino acids long. V was pared by 4 bases and J by 2 bases, with 12 bases between.